This T cell receptor beta chain was retrieved from a study of blood T cells in healthy people across ages. It was with a sample-barcoded 5' primer and a J-beta primer mix that a second PCR of about 7 to 12 cycles was run. TCRdb passed the 5' RACE reads through MiXCR, listing each CDR3 protein once. The repertoire holds around 650,000 distinct CDR3 sequences, roughly 32% seen once, with less than 20% in the top ten. Study-wide results and limits: Changes in expanded clonotypes were possibly confounded, as the CMV status of donors was unknown.

Extractions gave at least 5 micrograms of total RNA per sample. This CDR3 has 14 residues. CDR1 is GTSNPN, CDR2 SVGIG, per germline (reference sequence). The germline V and J ends were trimmed by 2 bases and 4 bases, with 15 bases remaining between them. With regard to this clonotype: Antigen specificity is unknown.

The source of this sequence is a woman of 80 years or more in good health. V usage is TRBV30 and J usage is TRBJ2-7; D possibly matches TRBD1 or TRBD2 (5 bases each). The specimen sequenced was blood. The CDR3 spells CAWSIKGTRYEQYF. CDR3 DNA: TGTGCCTGGAGTATCAAGGGGACGAGATACGAGCAGTACTTC.